The T cell receptor (beta chain) under discussion was sequenced for a study of T cell clusters in autoimmune cytopenias. Multiplex touch-down PCR amplified TRB using TRB-A and TRB-B pools in one tube. Reprocessing the multiplex PCR reads, TCRdb reports a single entry for every CDR3 protein and omits DNA. The sample totals roughly 2,800 distinct CDR3 sequences; its top ten clones hold 20% to 25%. General study findings and limits: Physiological T cell clusters of healthy donors were apparently absent in primary autoimmune cytopenia patients. TRB repertoire shifts in secondary cytopenia and chronic lymphocytic leukemia mostly reflected lymphoma, not autoimmunity.

TRB amplification used 250 ng of peripheral blood genomic DNA. Germline V gene data show CDR1 as MNHNS and CDR2 as SASEGT. The CDR3 loop spans 14 amino acids. This clonotype is medium-sized (0.01 to 0.1%) by frequency. The antigen is not known. Sequencing was performed on peripheral blood. This TCR was recovered from a human donor with an autoimmune cytopenia or autoimmune hepatitis (not recorded which). This chain connects TRBV6-1 to TRBJ2-7; with no DNA, the TCRdb D assignment of TRBD1 cannot be verified. CDR3: CASSEGTGGAEQYF.